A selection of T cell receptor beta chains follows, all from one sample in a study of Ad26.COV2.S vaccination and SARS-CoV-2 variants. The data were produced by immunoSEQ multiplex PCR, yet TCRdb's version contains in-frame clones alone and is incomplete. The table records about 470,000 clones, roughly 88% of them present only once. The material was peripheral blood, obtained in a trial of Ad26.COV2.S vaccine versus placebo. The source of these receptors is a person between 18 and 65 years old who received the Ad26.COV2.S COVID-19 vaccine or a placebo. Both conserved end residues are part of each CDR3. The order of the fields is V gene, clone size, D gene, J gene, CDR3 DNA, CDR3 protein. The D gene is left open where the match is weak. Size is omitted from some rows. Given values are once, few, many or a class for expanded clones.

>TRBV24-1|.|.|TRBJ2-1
TGTGCCACCAGTGACCCCGGGTCGGGGAACTACAATGAGCAGTTCTTC
CATSDPGSGNYNEQFF
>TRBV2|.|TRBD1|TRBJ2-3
TGTGCCAGCAGTGAAGATACCGGGCAGGGGGCCCCAGATACGCAGTATTTT
CASSEDTGQGAPDTQYF
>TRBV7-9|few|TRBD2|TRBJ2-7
TGTGCCAGCAGCTCGGGACTAGCGGGAGTCTACGAGCAGTACTTC
CASSSGLAGVYEQYF
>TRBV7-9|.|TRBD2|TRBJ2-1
TGTGCCAGCAGCTTAGGGGCTACCGGGACTAGCGGGAGGGGTGAGCAGTTCTTC
CASSLGATGTSGRGEQFF
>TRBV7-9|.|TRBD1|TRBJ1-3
TGTGCCAGCAGCCCACCTATGGAACAGGGGGGAGGCTCTGGAAACACCATATATTTT
CASSPPMEQGGGSGNTIYF
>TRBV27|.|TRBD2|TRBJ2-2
TGTGCCAGCTGTCCTAGCGGGAGAAGGGAGCTGTTTTTT
CASCPSGRRELFF
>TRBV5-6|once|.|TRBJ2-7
TGTGCCAGCAGCCCCCCGAACGGCTACAATCAGTACTTC
CASSPPNGYNQYF
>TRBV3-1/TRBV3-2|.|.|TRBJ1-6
TGTGCCAGCAGCCAAGAGGTCTCACCAGGGTCACCCCTCCACTTT
CASSQEVSPGSPLHF
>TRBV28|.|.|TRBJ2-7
TGTGCCAGCAGTTTGTTGATCGGGAGCGCCTACGAGCAGTACTTC
CASSLLIGSAYEQYF
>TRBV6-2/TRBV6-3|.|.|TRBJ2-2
TGTGCCAGCAGTTCTCAGCGGAGAAACACCGGGGAGCTGTTTTTT
CASSSQRRNTGELFF
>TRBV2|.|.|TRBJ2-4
TGTGCCAGCAGTGATAGGGGCGATTTAATAGCCAAAAACATTCAGTACTTC
CASSDRGDLIAKNIQYF
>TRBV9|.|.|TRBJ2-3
TGTGCCAGCAGCGTGACGGCCACCACAGATACGCAGTATTTT
CASSVTATTDTQYF
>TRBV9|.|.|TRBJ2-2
TGTGCCAGCAGCTTCCAAGCCGCGGGCGCCGCGAACACCGGGGAGCTGTTTTTT
CASSFQAAGAANTGELFF
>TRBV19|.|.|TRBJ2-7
TGTGCCAGTAGTAACCGGATGGGCTACGAGCAGTACTTC
CASSNRMGYEQYF
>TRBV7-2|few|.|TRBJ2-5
TGTGCCAGCAGCTTAGTGAGGTTAGGCGAGACCCAGTACTTC
CASSLVRLGETQYF
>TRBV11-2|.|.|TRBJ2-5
TGTGCCAGCAGCTTACAGGACATAGAGACCCAGTACTTC
CASSLQDIETQYF
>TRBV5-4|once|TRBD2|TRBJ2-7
TGTGCCAGCAGCCTGGGCGGTAGCGGGAGTTTCCACGAGCAGTACTTC
CASSLGGSGSFHEQYF
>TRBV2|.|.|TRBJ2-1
TGTGCCAGCAGTACCTACGGGCGCGGTGAGCAGTTCTTC
CASSTYGRGEQFF
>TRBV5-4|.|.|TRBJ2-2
TGTGCCAGCACCAGAGGGGGAAGAGCGGACACCGGGGAGCTGTTTTTT
CASTRGGRADTGELFF
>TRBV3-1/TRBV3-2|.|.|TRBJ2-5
TGTGCCAGCAGCAACCGGAGAGTGCAGGAGACCCAGTACTTC
CASSNRRVQETQYF
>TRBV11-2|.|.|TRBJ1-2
TGTGCCAGCAGCCCCTGGGGGTCCATTTATGGCTACACCTTC
CASSPWGSIYGYTF
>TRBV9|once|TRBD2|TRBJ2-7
TGTGCCAGCAGCGTAGCTGGACTAGCGGAAGTCTACGAGCAGTACTTC
CASSVAGLAEVYEQYF
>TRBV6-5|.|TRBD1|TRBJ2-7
TGTGCCAGCAGTTACTCGATGGGGACAGGGGCCTACGAGCAGTACTTC
CASSYSMGTGAYEQYF
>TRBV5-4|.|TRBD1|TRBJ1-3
TGTGCCAGCAGCCTAGACAGGGTGCAGCACACCATATATTTT
CASSLDRVQHTIYF
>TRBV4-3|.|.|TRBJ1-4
TGCGCCAGCAGCCAAGACTCAGGGGCACCCGCCGAAAAACTGTTTTTT
CASSQDSGAPAEKLFF
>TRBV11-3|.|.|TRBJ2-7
TGTGCCAGCAGCGTACGCAGTGGTAGCTACGAGCAGTACTTC
CASSVRSGSYEQYF
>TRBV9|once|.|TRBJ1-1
TGTGCCAGCAGCGTAGTTGGTTCCACTGAAGCTTTCTTT
CASSVVGSTEAFF
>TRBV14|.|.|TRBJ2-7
TGTGCCAGCAGCCCACAGGGAAGTAGGTCCTACGAGCAGTACTTC
CASSPQGSRSYEQYF
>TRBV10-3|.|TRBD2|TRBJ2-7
TGTGCCATCAGTGAGTCGAGGCTAGCGGGAACCTACGAGCAGTACTTC
CAISESRLAGTYEQYF
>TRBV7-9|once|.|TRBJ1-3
TGTGCCAGCAGCCTTTTTCGGGGGAGCGCAGTATACTCTGGAAACACCATATATTTT
CASSLFRGSAVYSGNTIYF
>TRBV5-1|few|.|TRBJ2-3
TGCGCCAGCAGCTTGGAAGGGGGGAGCACAGATACGCAGTATTTT
CASSLEGGSTDTQYF
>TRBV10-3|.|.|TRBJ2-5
TGTGCCTCCAAAGGGGGCCAAGAGACCCAGTACTTC
CASKGGQETQYF
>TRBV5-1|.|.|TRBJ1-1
TGCGCCAGCAGCTTGTTGATGAACACTGAAGCTTTCTTT
CASSLLMNTEAFF
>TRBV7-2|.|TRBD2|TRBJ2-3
TGTGCCACTAGGGCGGGAGGGCCAACAGATACGCAGTATTTT
CATRAGGPTDTQYF
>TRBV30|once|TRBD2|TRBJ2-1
TGTGCCTGGAGTGTAACTAGCGGGAGTCAGTTCTTC
CAWSVTSGSQFF
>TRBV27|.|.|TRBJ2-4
TGTGCCAGCAGCCGGGGTGGGAACATTCAGTACTTC
CASSRGGNIQYF
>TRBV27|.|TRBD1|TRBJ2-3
TGTGCCAGCAGTTTATCCGGGACAGGCACAGATACGCAGTATTTT
CASSLSGTGTDTQYF
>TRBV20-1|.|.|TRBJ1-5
TGCAGTGCTAGTTCAGGGGATCAGCCCCAGCATTTT
CSASSGDQPQHF
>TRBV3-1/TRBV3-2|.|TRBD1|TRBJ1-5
TGTGCCAGCAGCCAAGTGTCAGGGGGTAGCAATCAGCCCCAGCATTTT
CASSQVSGGSNQPQHF
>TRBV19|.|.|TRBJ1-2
TGTGCCAGTAGTATGAGTGGGGATGGCTACACCTTC
CASSMSGDGYTF
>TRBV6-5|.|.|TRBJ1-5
TGTGCCAGCAACGCAGGGAGCAATCAGCCCCAGCATTTT
CASNAGSNQPQHF
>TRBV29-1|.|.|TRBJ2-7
TGCAGCGTTGAAGAAGCTTACGAGCAGTACTTC
CSVEEAYEQYF